These T cell receptor beta chains were read from a single sample in a study of radiation and T cells in renal cell carcinoma. Sequencing was performed with immunoSEQ multiplex PCR; in TCRdb, only in-frame clones are kept and a portion is missing. The sample carries 100,000 to 150,000 clones, approximately 78% recorded once. Here the sequenced sample was blood, taken from a patient whose treatment included radiotherapy and nephrectomy. All receptors derive from a woman aged 60-75 years with renal cell carcinoma. CDR3s include the opening cysteine and the closing phenylalanine or tryptophan. A D gene is named only where the DNA matches it firmly. The size entry is marked missing in some rows and otherwise reads once, few, many or a size class.

j_gene	d_gene	v_gene	abundance	CDR3nt	CDR3aa
TRBJ1-1	NA	TRBV25-1	few	TGTGCCAGCAGTGACATTACAGGGCGGGGCGGCACTGAAGCTTTCTTT	CASSDITGRGGTEAFF
TRBJ2-7	NA	TRBV2	NA	TGTGCCAGCAGTGAAGCGCGTCGGCAGAGCTACGAGCAGTACTTC	CASSEARRQSYEQYF
TRBJ1-6	TRBD1	TRBV16	NA	TGTGCCAGCAGCCAATACTCGACAGGGGGCCTCGACTATTCACCCCTCCACTTT	CASSQYSTGGLDYSPLHF
TRBJ2-2	NA	TRBV25-1	NA	TGTGCCAGCAGTGAATTAGACGGGGAGCTGTTTTTT	CASSELDGELFF
TRBJ1-3	NA	TRBV5-8	once	TGTGCCAGCAGCCTTCGGAGTGGAAACACCATATATTTT	CASSLRSGNTIYF
TRBJ1-2	NA	TRBV19	NA	TGTGCCAGTAGGACCTCGGGACCGTCGACTAACTATGGCTACACCTTC	CASRTSGPSTNYGYTF
TRBJ2-3	NA	TRBV19	NA	TGTGCCAGTAGCTCCGCTGTGCAGCGGGCGGCAGATACGCAGTATTTT	CASSSAVQRAADTQYF
TRBJ1-2	NA	TRBV5-1	NA	TGCGCCAGCAGCTTGTGGGCCGGGGGAACTAACTATGGCTACACCTTC	CASSLWAGGTNYGYTF
TRBJ2-3	TRBD2	TRBV4-1	NA	TGCGCCAGCAGCCAAGAGAGAAGCGGGGCGATTTCAGATACGCAGTATTTT	CASSQERSGAISDTQYF
TRBJ2-6	NA	TRBV9	NA	TGTGCCAGCAGCAATTCTGGGGCCAACGTCCTGACTTTC	CASSNSGANVLTF
TRBJ2-7	NA	TRBV7-9	NA	TGTGCCAGCAGCCTGGACGGGTCCTACGAGCAGTACTTC	CASSLDGSYEQYF
TRBJ2-5	TRBD2	TRBV19	NA	TGTGCCAGTAGTTCACGGACAGGCCTGGGACTAGCGGGAGAATATACTCATGAGACCCAGTACTTC	CASSSRTGLGLAGEYTHETQYF
TRBJ2-2	NA	TRBV4-2	once	TGTGCCAGCAGCCAGCAACCCATCGAAAGTGCCGGGGAGCTGTTTTTT	CASSQQPIESAGELFF
TRBJ2-1	TRBD2	TRBV6-1	once	TGTGCCAGCAGCCCTCTGGGGGGGGAGCAGTTCTTC	CASSPLGGEQFF
TRBJ2-7	TRBD1	TRBV6-1	NA	TGTGCCAGCAGTGTCGGACAGGGGGCTTACGAGCAGTACTTC	CASSVGQGAYEQYF
TRBJ1-6	NA	TRBV5-6	once	TGTGCCAGCAGGTTTGGGGGATCACCCCTCCACTTT	CASRFGGSPLHF
TRBJ2-1	NA	TRBV4-2	NA	TGTGCCAGCAGCCAAAAACTCCCTTCTGAGCAGTTCTTC	CASSQKLPSEQFF
TRBJ2-1	NA	TRBV5-6	NA	TGTGCCAGCAGCCGACCGCTATACAATGAGCAGTTCTTC	CASSRPLYNEQFF
TRBJ1-6	TRBD1	TRBV6-1	NA	TGTGCCAGCAGTGATCTGGGGGGGGACAGGGTGGGTAATTCACCCCTCCACTTT	CASSDLGGDRVGNSPLHF
TRBJ2-5	TRBD1	TRBV5-1	NA	TGCGCCAGCAGCTTGTCGGGGACAGTCCAAGAGACCCAGTACTTC	CASSLSGTVQETQYF
TRBJ2-7	NA	TRBV5-1	once	TGCGCCAGCAGCTTGGCGAGAGACGACTTTCGGTACGAGCAGTACTTC	CASSLARDDFRYEQYF
TRBJ2-2	NA	TRBV2	NA	TGTGCCAGCAGTGAAGGGCAGGTTCTCACCGGGGAGCTGTTTTTT	CASSEGQVLTGELFF
TRBJ2-2	NA	TRBV29-1	NA	TGCAGCGTTGAGTCCGGGTCGGGGGCCGGGGAGCTGTTTTTT	CSVESGSGAGELFF
TRBJ1-1	NA	TRBV28	NA	TGTGCCAGCAATGAGGCGATGAACACTGAAGCTTTCTTT	CASNEAMNTEAFF
TRBJ2-7	NA	TRBV4-1	NA	TGCGCCAGCAGCCAAGTCTCATCCCGGCCCGCAAGGCCCGAGCAGTACTTC	CASSQVSSRPARPEQYF
TRBJ1-5	NA	TRBV19	once	TGTGCCAGTAGTATTAAGGAGGGCAGAAATCAGCCCCAGCATTTT	CASSIKEGRNQPQHF
TRBJ2-1	TRBD2	TRBV9	once	TGTGCCAGCAGCGCATACCGGGACTACCTAACCAATGAGCAGTTCTTC	CASSAYRDYLTNEQFF
TRBJ1-4	NA	TRBV10-3	NA	TGTGCCATCAGTGAGTCTCGGCATAATGAAAAACTGTTTTTT	CAISESRHNEKLFF
TRBJ1-1	TRBD1	TRBV2	NA	TGTGCCAGCCGACGGCCGGTTAGGGGGCGCGAGGTTATGAACACTGAAGCTTTCTTT	CASRRPVRGREVMNTEAFF
TRBJ2-5	NA	TRBV6-5	NA	TGTGCCAGCAGTTACAGCTCCGGATACCAAGAGACCCAGTACTTC	CASSYSSGYQETQYF
TRBJ1-3	TRBD1	TRBV4-1	once	TGCGCCAGCAGCCCCTTATTTTCTTCGGGACAGGGGTTTGGAAACACCATATATTTT	CASSPLFSSGQGFGNTIYF
TRBJ1-1	TRBD1	TRBV4-1	NA	TGCGCCAGCAGCCCGAACAGGGGGGGAACTGAAGCTTTCTTT	CASSPNRGGTEAFF
TRBJ2-2	TRBD2	TRBV7-2	NA	TGTGCCAGCAGCCTCTCTAGCGGGGGATACACCGGGGAGCTGTTTTTT	CASSLSSGGYTGELFF
TRBJ2-5	NA	TRBV5-5	NA	TGTGCCAGCAGCTTGAACGGGAATGGTGAGACCCAGTACTTC	CASSLNGNGETQYF
TRBJ2-2	NA	TRBV6-5	NA	TGTGCCAGCAGTCCTCGACACCATACCGGGGAGCTGTTTTTT	CASSPRHHTGELFF
TRBJ1-5	NA	TRBV6-5	NA	TGTGCCAGCAGTTTGGTGTTAGATAGCAATCAGCCCCAGCATTTT	CASSLVLDSNQPQHF
TRBJ2-2	TRBD1	TRBV11-1	NA	TGTGCCAGCAGCCGTAAAGGACAGGGGGGCACCGGGGAGCTGTTTTTT	CASSRKGQGGTGELFF
TRBJ1-5	NA	TRBV30	few	TGTGCCTGGAGTGGCCCAATGGCCTTACCTGATCAGCCCCAGCATTTT	CAWSGPMALPDQPQHF
TRBJ1-2	TRBD1	TRBV6-5	few	TGTGCCAGCAGTTACTCGGGGGACAGTAACTATGGCTACACCTTC	CASSYSGDSNYGYTF